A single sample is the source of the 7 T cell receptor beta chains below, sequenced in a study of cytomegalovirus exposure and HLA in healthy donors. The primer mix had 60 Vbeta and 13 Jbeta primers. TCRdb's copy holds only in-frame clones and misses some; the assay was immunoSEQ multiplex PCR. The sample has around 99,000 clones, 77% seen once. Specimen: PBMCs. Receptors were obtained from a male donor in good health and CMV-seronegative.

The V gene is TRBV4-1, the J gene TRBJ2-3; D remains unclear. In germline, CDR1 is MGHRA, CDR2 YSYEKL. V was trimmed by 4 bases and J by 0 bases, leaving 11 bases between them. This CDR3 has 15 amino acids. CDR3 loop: CASSRLPGSTDTQYF. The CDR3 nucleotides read TGCGCCAGCAGCCGCCTCCCAGGTAGCACAGATACGCAGTATTTT.

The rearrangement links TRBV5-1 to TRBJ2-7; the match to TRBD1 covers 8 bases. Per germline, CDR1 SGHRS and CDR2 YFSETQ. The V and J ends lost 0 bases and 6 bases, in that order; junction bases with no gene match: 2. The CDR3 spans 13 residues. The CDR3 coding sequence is TGCGCCAGCAGCTTGGGGACAGGGCGCGAGCAGTACTTC. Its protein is CASSLGTGREQYF.

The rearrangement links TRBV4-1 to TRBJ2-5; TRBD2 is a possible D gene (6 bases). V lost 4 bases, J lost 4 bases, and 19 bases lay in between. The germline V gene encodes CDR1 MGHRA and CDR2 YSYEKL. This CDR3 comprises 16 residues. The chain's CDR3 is CASSLEGRDRRETQYF. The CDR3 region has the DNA TGCGCCAGCAGCCTTGAAGGGCGGGATCGGCGAGAGACCCAGTACTTC.

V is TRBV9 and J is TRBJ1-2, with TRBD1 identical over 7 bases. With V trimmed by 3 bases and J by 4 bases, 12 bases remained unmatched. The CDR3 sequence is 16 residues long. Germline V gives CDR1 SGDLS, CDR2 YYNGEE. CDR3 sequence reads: CASSARQGPQSYGYTF. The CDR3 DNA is TGTGCCAGCAGCGCCCGACAGGGACCGCAATCCTATGGCTACACCTTC.

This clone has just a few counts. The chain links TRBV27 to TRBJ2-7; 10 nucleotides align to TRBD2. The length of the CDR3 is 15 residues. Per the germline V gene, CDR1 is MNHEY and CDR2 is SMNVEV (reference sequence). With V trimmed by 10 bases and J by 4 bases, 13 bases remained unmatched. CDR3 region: CATQQGLAGVYEQYF. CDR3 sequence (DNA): TGTGCCACCCAGCAAGGGCTAGCGGGAGTATACGAGCAGTACTTC.

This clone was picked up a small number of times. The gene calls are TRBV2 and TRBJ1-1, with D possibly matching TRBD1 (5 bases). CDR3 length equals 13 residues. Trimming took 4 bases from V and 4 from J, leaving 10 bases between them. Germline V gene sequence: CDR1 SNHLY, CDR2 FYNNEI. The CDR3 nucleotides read TGTGCCAGCAGTGGTCTGGGGGGCACTGAAGCTTTCTTT. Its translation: CASSGLGGTEAFF.

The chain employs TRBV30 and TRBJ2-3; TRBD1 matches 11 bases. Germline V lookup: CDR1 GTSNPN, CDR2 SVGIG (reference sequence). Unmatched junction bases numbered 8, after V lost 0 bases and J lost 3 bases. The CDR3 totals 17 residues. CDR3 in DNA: TGTGCCTGGAGTGTGATTTCGGACAGGGGGCCTACAGATACGCAGTATTTT. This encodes CAWSVISDRGPTDTQYF.